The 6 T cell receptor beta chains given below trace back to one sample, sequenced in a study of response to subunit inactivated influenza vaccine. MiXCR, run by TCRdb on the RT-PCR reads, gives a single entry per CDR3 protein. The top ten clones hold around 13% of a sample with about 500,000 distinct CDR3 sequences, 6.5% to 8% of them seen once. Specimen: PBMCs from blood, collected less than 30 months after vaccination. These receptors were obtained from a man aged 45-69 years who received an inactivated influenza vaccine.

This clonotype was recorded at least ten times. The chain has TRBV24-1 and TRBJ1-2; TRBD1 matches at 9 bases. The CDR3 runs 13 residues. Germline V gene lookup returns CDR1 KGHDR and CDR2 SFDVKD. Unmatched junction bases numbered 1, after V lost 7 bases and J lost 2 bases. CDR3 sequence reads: CATRGTGNYGYTF. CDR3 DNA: TGTGCCACCAGAGGGACAGGGAACTATGGCTACACCTTC.

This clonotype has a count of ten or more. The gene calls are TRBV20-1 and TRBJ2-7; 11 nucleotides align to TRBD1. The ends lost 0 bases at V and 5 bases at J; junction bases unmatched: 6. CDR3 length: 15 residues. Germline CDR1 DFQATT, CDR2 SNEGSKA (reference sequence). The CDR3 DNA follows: TGCAGTGCTAGAGACCCGGGACAGGGGGACCACGAGCAGTACTTC. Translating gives CSARDPGQGDHEQYF.

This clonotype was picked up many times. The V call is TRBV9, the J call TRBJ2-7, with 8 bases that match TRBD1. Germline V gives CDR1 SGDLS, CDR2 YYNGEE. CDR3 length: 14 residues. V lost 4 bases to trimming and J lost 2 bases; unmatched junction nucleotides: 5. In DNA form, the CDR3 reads TGTGCCAGCAGCCCCGGACAGGGAACCTACGAGCAGTACTTC. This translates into CASSPGQGTYEQYF.

CDR3 sequence reads: CATSVTGGTGELFF. The DNA for the CDR3 is TGTGCCACGTCCGTGACAGGGGGGACCGGGGAGCTGTTTTTT. This chain uses TRBV24-1 with TRBJ2-2; TRBD1 matches 9 bases. Germline V gives CDR1 KGHDR, CDR2 SFDVKD. The J segment lost 5 bases and the V segment lost 10 bases, leaving 7 bases of the junction unmatched. The CDR3 extends over 14 amino acids.

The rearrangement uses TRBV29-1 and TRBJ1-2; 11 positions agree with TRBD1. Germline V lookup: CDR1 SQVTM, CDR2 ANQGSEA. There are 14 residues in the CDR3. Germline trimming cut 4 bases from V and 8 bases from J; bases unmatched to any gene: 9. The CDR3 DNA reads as TGCAGCGTTGGGGGGACAGGGGGACGTACAGGCTACACCTTC. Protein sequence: CSVGGTGGRTGYTF.

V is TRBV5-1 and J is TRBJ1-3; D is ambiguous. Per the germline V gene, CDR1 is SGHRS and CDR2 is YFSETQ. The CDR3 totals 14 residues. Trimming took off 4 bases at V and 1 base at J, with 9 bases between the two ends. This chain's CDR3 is CASSESISGNTIYF. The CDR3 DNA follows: TGCGCCAGCAGCGAATCGATTTCTGGAAACACCATATATTTT.